This TCR beta chain was obtained from a study of T-cell memory formation after mild COVID-19. Looking at the study overall: Each donor largely had its own TCR clusters. Whole-study results and caveats: Balance between CD4 and CD8 was seen in clones contracting day 15 to 85, and a CD4+ lean was seen in later expanders.

Notes on this clonotype: Antigen specificity is unknown.

The CDR3 sequence is 17 residues long. Germline V lookup: CDR1 ENHRY, CDR2 SYGVKD. The V and J ends lost 3 bases and 2 bases, in that order; junction bases with no gene match: 12. TCR alpha and TCR beta cDNA libraries carrying sample barcodes and UMIs came from 5'RACE with constant-segment primers. Via MiXCR, TCRdb re-called the 5' RACE reads, giving one row per CDR3 protein. Here the sample spans under 550,000 distinct CDR3 sequences, 18% being singletons. The chain uses TRBV10-3 and TRBJ2-7; 8 nucleotides agree with TRBD1. The TCR sequence derives from a young man who had mild COVID-19 (a few samples of this study predate the infection). Cell type and time point are not known. Sequenced input: PBMCs or a T cell subset sorted from them (not recorded which). DNA of the CDR3: TGTGCCATCAGTGATCCGGACAGGGTGGGGTTCACCTACGAGCAGTACTTC. Encoded protein: CAISDPDRVGFTYEQYF.